Listed below are T cell receptor beta chains from one sample, sequenced in a study of human T cells and chemical hapten exposure. TCRdb independently ran MiXCR on the RACE reads; one entry per CDR3 protein. Of around 260,000 distinct CDR3 sequences in the sample, 8.6% were seen once. Sample: whole blood, taken in connection with sensitization to the hapten diphenylcyclopropenone (DPC). The receptors were gathered from a woman aged 40 to 49 with alopecia areata. Some clones in this sample may be carry-over from other donors' samples. The CDR3 runs from the conserved cysteine through the conserved F or W. A D gene is named only where the DNA matches it firmly. For some rows the clone size is stated as once, few or many, or as a class when expanded; others skip it.

CSGRGTDTQYF	TGCAGTGGGAGGGGCACAGATACGCAGTATTTT	11	.	few	TRBJ2-3	TRBV20-1
CASSFGAPPNEQFF	TGTGCCAGCAGTTTCGGGGCCCCCCCCAATGAGCAGTTCTTC	14	.	few	TRBJ2-1	TRBV12-3/TRBV12-4
CASTHDGNMREQYF	TGTGCCAGCACCCACGATGGGAATATGCGCGAGCAGTACTTC	14	.	.	TRBJ2-7	TRBV6-2/TRBV6-3
CASSPPVGARTDTQYF	TGTGCCAGCAGTCCCCCGGTGGGAGCTCGCACAGATACGCAGTATTTT	16	.	.	TRBJ2-3	TRBV28
CASSLERGNYGYTF	TGTGCCAGCAGTTTGGAGAGAGGAAACTATGGCTACACCTTC	14	.	few	TRBJ1-2	TRBV28
CSVEDQAHSGNTIYF	TGCAGCGTTGAGGATCAGGCCCACTCTGGAAACACCATATATTTT	15	.	medium-sized	TRBJ1-3	TRBV29-1
CASTVGGSGNTIYF	TGTGCCAGCACCGTGGGGGGCTCTGGAAACACCATATATTTT	14	.	.	TRBJ1-3	TRBV28
CASSSQYTGELFF	TGTGCCAGCAGCTCCCAGTACACCGGGGAGCTGTTTTTT	13	.	.	TRBJ2-2	TRBV7-3
CASSSGRWGEKLFF	TGTGCCAGCAGTTCGGGGAGGTGGGGCGAAAAACTGTTTTTT	14	.	many	TRBJ1-4	TRBV6-6
CASSLARGVDTQYF	TGTGCCAGCAGCTTAGCCAGGGGCGTAGATACGCAGTATTTT	14	.	.	TRBJ2-3	TRBV7-2
CASSLESPDTQYF	TGCGCCAGCAGCTTGGAATCCCCAGATACGCAGTATTTT	13	.	few	TRBJ2-3	TRBV5-1
CASTVDRSYEQYF	TGTGCCAGCACCGTAGACCGATCCTACGAGCAGTACTTC	13	.	.	TRBJ2-7	TRBV28
CASSFPGQETQYF	TGTGCCAGCAGTTTCCCGGGGCAAGAGACCCAGTACTTC	13	.	.	TRBJ2-5	TRBV12-3/TRBV12-4
CASTLAGRSTDTQYF	TGTGCCAGCACCTTAGCGGGACGTAGCACAGATACGCAGTATTTT	15	TRBD2	.	TRBJ2-3	TRBV12-3/TRBV12-4
CSAGIVGIIAKNIQYF	TGCAGTGCTGGAATCGTAGGGATTATAGCCAAAAACATTCAGTACTTC	16	.	few	TRBJ2-4	TRBV20-1
CASSQERSSYEQYF	TGTGCCAGCAGTCAGGAGCGGAGCTCCTACGAGCAGTACTTC	14	.	few	TRBJ2-7	TRBV6-5
CASSQGTGTYEQYF	TGTGCCAGCAGCCAAGGGACAGGGACCTACGAGCAGTACTTC	14	TRBD1	few	TRBJ2-7	TRBV3-1
CASSLRTGGSYQHSPLHF	TGTGCCAGCAGCTTAAGGACAGGGGGTTCGTACCAGCATTCACCCCTCCACTTT	18	TRBD1	few	TRBJ1-6	TRBV7-6
CASSLGGQGASTDTQYF	TGCGCCAGCAGCTTGGGAGGACAGGGGGCCAGCACAGATACGCAGTATTTT	17	TRBD1	.	TRBJ2-3	TRBV5-1
CASTGGTRQFF	TGTGCCAGCACCGGAGGGACTCGGCAGTTCTTC	11	.	.	TRBJ2-1	TRBV6-5
CASSASRVMAFF	TGTGCCAGCAGTGCATCCAGGGTGATGGCTTTCTTT	12	.	.	TRBJ1-1	TRBV6-5
CASRPTGYGYTF	TGTGCCAGCAGGCCCACAGGTTACGGCTACACCTTC	12	.	many	TRBJ1-2	TRBV2
CASSSRGRIAGMNEQFF	TGTGCCAGCAGCTCCAGGGGAAGGATAGCGGGAATGAATGAGCAGTTCTTC	17	TRBD2	.	TRBJ2-1	TRBV7-2
CASGLAKNIQYF	TGTGCCAGTGGGTTGGCCAAAAACATTCAGTACTTC	12	.	many	TRBJ2-4	TRBV12-3/TRBV12-4
CASRGQGAKNEQFF	TGTGCCAGCAGAGGACAGGGGGCGAAGAATGAGCAGTTCTTC	14	TRBD1	few	TRBJ2-1	TRBV28
CAISDSGQGSYEQYF	TGTGCCATCAGTGATTCGGGACAGGGGAGCTACGAGCAGTACTTC	15	TRBD1	.	TRBJ2-7	TRBV10-3
CASSLFGLAPNTGELFF	TGTGCCAGCAGTTTATTCGGCCTAGCGCCCAACACCGGGGAGCTGTTTTTT	17	.	.	TRBJ2-2	TRBV28
CATSPAGHQNIGELFF	TGTGCCACCAGCCCTGCGGGACACCAGAACATCGGGGAGCTGTTTTTT	16	.	.	TRBJ2-2	TRBV24-1
CASSDTGSPHSYNTQYF	TGTGCCAGCAGTGATACGGGAAGCCCTCATTCTTACAATACGCAGTATTTT	17	.	.	TRBJ2-3	TRBV28
CSVEGLVGIGRNNEQFF	TGCAGCGTTGAAGGACTTGTAGGGATCGGTCGAAACAATGAGCAGTTCTTC	17	.	many	TRBJ2-1	TRBV29-1
CSARRGRSDGNTIYF	TGCAGTGCTAGGAGGGGCCGGTCGGATGGAAACACCATATATTTT	15	.	few	TRBJ1-3	TRBV20-1
CSAPQYGYTF	TGCAGTGCTCCTCAATATGGCTACACCTTC	10	.	many	TRBJ1-2	TRBV20-1
CASSRLGGWGTDTQYF	TGTGCCAGCAGCCGTCTAGGGGGCTGGGGCACAGATACGCAGTATTTT	16	TRBD1	.	TRBJ2-3	TRBV7-9
CASSQDRLRREQYF	TGCGCCAGCAGCCAAGATCGACTACGAAGGGAGCAGTACTTC	14	.	.	TRBJ2-7	TRBV4-1
CASRTSGSVGYEQYF	TGTGCCAGCAGGACTAGCGGCAGTGTGGGCTACGAGCAGTACTTC	15	TRBD2	.	TRBJ2-7	TRBV28
CASSLRTGETQYF	TGTGCCAGCAGCCTACGGACAGGCGAGACCCAGTACTTC	13	TRBD1	many	TRBJ2-5	TRBV7-9
CASSWVPGEVGSQETQYF	TGTGCCAGCAGTTGGGTACCAGGTGAGGTTGGGAGCCAAGAGACCCAGTACTTC	18	.	.	TRBJ2-5	TRBV28
CASSYSSRGVYGYTF	TGTGCCAGCAGTTACTCGAGTAGGGGGGTCTATGGCTACACCTTC	15	.	few	TRBJ1-2	TRBV6-6
CSVVGGATDTQYF	TGCAGCGTTGTGGGGGGGGCCACAGATACGCAGTATTTT	13	.	many	TRBJ2-3	TRBV29-1
CAISASPGQGTEAFF	TGTGCCATCAGTGCGTCTCCGGGACAGGGAACTGAAGCTTTCTTT	15	TRBD1	.	TRBJ1-1	TRBV10-3
CSARDWGRQGASGEQYF	TGCAGTGCTAGAGATTGGGGGAGACAGGGGGCCTCTGGCGAGCAGTACTTC	17	TRBD1	.	TRBJ2-7	TRBV20-1
CASSYGSTGQETQYF	TGTGCCAGCAGTTATGGTTCGACAGGTCAAGAGACCCAGTACTTC	15	.	few	TRBJ2-5	TRBV6-2/TRBV6-3
CASSFPADRWPQHF	TGTGCCAGCAGTTTTCCGGCAGATAGGTGGCCCCAGCATTTT	14	.	.	TRBJ1-5	TRBV28
CASSLPGTSGNTGELFF	TGTGCCAGCAGCTTACCCGGGACTAGCGGGAACACCGGGGAGCTGTTTTTT	17	TRBD2	few	TRBJ2-2	TRBV11-3
CASSRTGNEQFF	TGTGCCAGCAGTCGAACAGGCAATGAGCAGTTCTTC	12	.	many	TRBJ2-1	TRBV12-3/TRBV12-4
CASAPLGGFTDTQYF	TGTGCCAGCGCCCCCCTGGGGGGCTTCACAGATACGCAGTATTTT	15	.	many	TRBJ2-3	TRBV28
CASSQTDRGYEAFF	TGTGCCAGCAGCCAAACGGACAGGGGTTATGAAGCTTTCTTT	14	TRBD1	few	TRBJ1-1	TRBV11-1
CASSVALPYNEQFF	TGTGCCAGCAGCGTAGCTCTACCCTACAATGAGCAGTTCTTC	14	.	.	TRBJ2-1	TRBV9
CASGQIYGYTF	TGTGCCAGCGGACAGATCTATGGCTACACCTTC	11	.	.	TRBJ1-2	TRBV27
CAIRTGLNTEAFF	TGTGCCATCAGGACAGGATTGAACACTGAAGCTTTCTTT	13	.	.	TRBJ1-1	TRBV10-3
CASSPTGGSEQYF	TGCGCCAGCAGCCCAACAGGGGGCTCCGAGCAGTACTTC	13	TRBD1	once	TRBJ2-7	TRBV5-1
CSVDYSNGYTF	TGCAGCGTTGATTACAGCAATGGCTACACCTTC	11	.	many	TRBJ1-2	TRBV29-1
CASSFRLHQPQHF	TGTGCCAGCAGCTTTCGGCTCCATCAGCCCCAGCATTTT	13	.	.	TRBJ1-5	TRBV28
CASRGQGSYEQYF	TGTGCCAGCAGGGGACAGGGCTCCTACGAGCAGTACTTC	13	TRBD1	many	TRBJ2-7	TRBV28
CASSDGRASGEQYF	TGTGCCAGCAGTGACGGGAGGGCCAGTGGGGAGCAGTACTTC	14	TRBD2	few	TRBJ2-7	TRBV27
CASSQEKVFTEAFF	TGCGCCAGCAGCCAAGAAAAGGTTTTCACTGAAGCTTTCTTT	14	.	.	TRBJ1-1	TRBV4-3